The 25 T cell receptor beta chains below come from one sample, sequenced in a study of PD-1 blockade in classical Hodgkin lymphoma. The time point: cycle 4 day 1 (C4D1), after 6 weeks of nivolumab. Every one of the patients relapsed after autologous stem cell transplantation (brentuximab vedotin exposure was variable). Produced via immunoSEQ multiplex PCR; TCRdb's table is partial and in-frame only. The table lists roughly 40,000 clones, roughly two thirds of them singletons. Specimen: peripheral blood mononuclear cells (PBMCs), collected before the fourth cycle of nivolumab. The receptors were gathered from a human donor with classical Hodgkin lymphoma.

The rearrangement uses TRBV28 and TRBJ2-5; 9 bases fit TRBD1. V trimming: 6 bases; J trimming: 5 bases; junction bases outside the gene matches: 7. Germline values: CDR1 MDHEN, CDR2 SYDVKM. The CDR3 is 14 residues long. This CDR3 is CASRETGGGETQYF. The CDR3 DNA sequence: TGTGCCAGCAGGGAAACAGGGGGCGGGGAGACCCAGTACTTC.

V and J are TRBV7-2 and TRBJ2-7; D is ambiguous. The CDR3 covers 12 residues. Germline V gene data show CDR1 as SGHTA and CDR2 as FQGNSA. Trimming removed 6 bases at V and 2 bases at J, with 8 bases between. The CDR3 protein is CASSPSTYEQYF. CDR3 in DNA: TGTGCCAGCAGTCCGTCCACCTACGAGCAGTACTTC. The entire variable domain, with the rest obtained from reference TRBV7-2 and TRBJ2-7, is as follows: GAGVSQSPSNKVTEKGKDVELRCDPISGHTALYWYRQSLGQGLEFLIYFQGNSAPDKSGLPSDRFSAERTGGSVSTLTIQRTQQEDSAVYLCASSPSTYEQYFGPGTRLTVT.

About this clone itself: Its ends do not fully match the called genes, so a read error is possible. The chain couples TRBV15 to TRBJ1-5; D unclear. The CDR3 totals 13 residues. In germline, CDR1 is LNHNV, CDR2 YYDKDF (reference sequence). As DNA, the CDR3 is TGTGCCACCAGCAGAGATTTAGGGCCAGGTCTCTTTTTT. Amino acids: CATSRDLGPGLFF. The full variable domain, with the rest looked up from reference TRBV15 and TRBJ1-5, is DAMVIQNPRYQVTQFGKPVTLSCSQTLNHNVMYWYQQKSSQAPKLLFHYYDKDFNNEADTPDNFQSRRPNTSFCFLDIRSPGLGDTAMYLCATSRDLGPGLFFGDGTRLSIL.

This clone has a handful of counts. Here the CDR3 DNA reads TGTGCCAGCAGTTACAAAGGAGACTATGGCTACACCTTC. Translation gives CASSYKGDYGYTF. This chain links TRBV5-5 with TRBJ1-2; D is uncertain. V was pared by 5 bases and J by 3 bases, with 11 bases between. This CDR3 is built from 13 residues. Germline V gene sequence: CDR1 SGHKS, CDR2 YYEKEE (reference sequence).

The rearrangement joins TRBV7-9 to TRBJ2-1; tentatively, D is TRBD1 or TRBD2 (6 bases each). V was pared by 4 bases and J by 2 bases, with 12 bases between. The length of the CDR3 is 15 residues. Germline CDR1 reads SEHNR; CDR2 reads FQNEAQ (reference sequence). The CDR3 region is CASSSGRGAYNEQFF. The CDR3 region has the DNA TGTGCCAGCAGCTCGGGAAGGGGGGCCTACAATGAGCAGTTCTTC.

There are many counts of this clone. CDR3 region: CASSADPGYEQYF. CDR3 in DNA: TGTGCCAGCAGTGCAGACCCCGGCTACGAGCAGTACTTC. This chain connects TRBV6-1 to TRBJ2-7, with D unclear. Trimming took 4 bases from V and 3 from J, leaving 10 bases between them. Germline V lookup: CDR1 MNHNS, CDR2 SASEGT. The CDR3 has 13 residues.

The chain is built from TRBV5-1 and TRBJ1-1; D gene uncertain. The CDR3 spans 15 residues. Germline loops: CDR1 SGHRS, CDR2 YFSETQ. V shed 1 base and J shed 0 bases, with 10 bases lying between them. The CDR3 sequence: CASSLSGLVNTEAFF. The CDR3 DNA reads as TGCGCCAGCAGCTTGAGTGGCTTGGTGAACACTGAAGCTTTCTTT.

This chain uses TRBV7-2 with TRBJ2-2; no firm D call. Germline loops: CDR1 SGHTA, CDR2 FQGNSA. Trimming removed 2 bases at V and 0 bases at J, with 10 bases between. The length of the CDR3 is 16 residues. The CDR3 reads CASSLIGTANTGELFF. The CDR3 nucleotides are TGTGCCAGCAGCTTAATCGGCACGGCGAACACCGGGGAGCTGTTTTTT.

J is TRBJ1-4 and V is TRBV28, with 7 positions matching TRBD1. The CDR3 spans 14 residues. With V trimmed by 7 bases and J by 4 bases, 6 bases remained unmatched. Germline CDR1 MDHEN, CDR2 SYDVKM. The DNA for the CDR3 is TGTGCCAGCAAACGGGGACAGTTTAATGAAAAACTGTTTTTT. Its translation: CASKRGQFNEKLFF.

V is TRBV5-6 and J is TRBJ2-3, with no clear D. CDR1 SGHDT and CDR2 YYEEEE come from the germline V gene. CDR3 length equals 15 residues. Trimming took 2 bases from V and 0 from J, leaving 10 bases between them. Written as DNA, the CDR3 is TGTGCCAGCAGCTTTGTCAGCTCTAGCACAGATACGCAGTATTTT. Its protein product is CASSFVSSSTDTQYF.

The J gene is TRBJ2-5, the V gene TRBV5-1; 11 bases align to TRBD2. After removal of 0 bases from V and 5 bases from J, the junction contained 3 bases not matched to a gene. The CDR3 is 15 residues long. The germline V gene encodes CDR1 SGHRS and CDR2 YFSETQ. The DNA of the CDR3 is TGCGCCAGCAGCTTGGCTAGCGGGGGGCGTGAGACCCAGTACTTC. This sequence encodes CASSLASGGRETQYF.

The chain is built from TRBV27 and TRBJ2-7, with 13 bases fitting TRBD2. The length of the CDR3 is 16 residues. Germline trimming cut 6 bases from V and 1 base from J; bases unmatched to any gene: 6. Germline CDR1 reads MNHEY; CDR2 reads SMNVEV (reference sequence). CDR3 nucleotide sequence: TGTGCCAGCAGCAGTGGACTAGCGGGGGAATCCTACGAGCAGTACTTC. As protein: CASSSGLAGESYEQYF.

This clone came up many times. This sequence joins TRBV5-5 and TRBJ2-3, with 7 bases lining up with TRBD2. Germline assignment: CDR1 SGHKS and CDR2 YYEKEE (reference sequence). The CDR3 is made up of 15 amino acids. Trimming took 4 bases from V and 1 from J; bases not matched to a gene: 6. The CDR3, as DNA: TGTGCCAGCAGCCCCGGCGGGGGAGGCACAGATACGCAGTATTTT. It codes for CASSPGGGGTDTQYF.

The gene calls are TRBV28 and TRBJ2-2; the D gene is possibly TRBD1 (6 bases). Deletions cut 7 bases from V and 5 bases from J, with 17 bases between. The germline gives CDR1 MDHEN, CDR2 SYDVKM. The CDR3 has 15 residues. CDR3 protein: CASTLSRGLTGELFF. The CDR3 region has the DNA TGTGCCAGCACCCTCTCCAGGGGATTGACCGGGGAGCTGTTTTTT.

The CDR3 nucleotides read TGTGCCAGCAGGTGGGGCCGGGACAGGGTGTACAATGAGCAGTTCTTC. This gives the protein CASRWGRDRVYNEQFF. The V and J genes are TRBV28 and TRBJ2-1; 9 nucleotides line up with TRBD1. This CDR3 is built from 16 residues. CDR1 MDHEN and CDR2 SYDVKM come from the germline V gene. With V trimmed by 6 bases and J by 4 bases, 10 bases remained unmatched.

The CDR3 here is CASSPVQGGSSYEQYF. CDR3 in DNA: TGTGCCAGCTCACCGGTACAAGGGGGGAGCTCCTACGAGCAGTACTTC. The chain carries TRBV18 and TRBJ2-7, with D possibly called TRBD1 or TRBD2 (6 bases each). Germline assignment: CDR1 KGHSH and CDR2 LQKENI. The CDR3 is 16 residues long. V was shortened by 3 bases and J by 0 bases, with 15 bases between the two germline ends.

This clone has a handful of counts. The gene calls are TRBV28 and TRBJ1-5, with a weak D call TRBD1 (5 bases). The CDR3 runs to 17 residues. V dropped 4 bases and J dropped 5 bases, with 21 bases sitting between them. Germline CDR1 and CDR2: MDHEN and SYDVKM. The DNA of the CDR3 is TGTGCCAGCAGTTCCCCGAGAAGATCCGGGGGATATCAGCCCCAGCATTTT. The encoded protein is CASSSPRRSGGYQPQHF.

The J gene is TRBJ2-7, the V gene TRBV6-6, with TRBD1 identical over 9 bases. Germline V gene lookup returns CDR1 MNHNY and CDR2 SVGAGI (reference sequence). This CDR3 has 14 amino acids. The ends lost 4 bases at V and 2 bases at J; junction bases unmatched: 3. Written as DNA, the CDR3 is TGTGCCAGCAGTTCAGACAGGGGGGCCTACGAGCAGTACTTC. This sequence encodes CASSSDRGAYEQYF.

The CDR3 DNA reads TGTGCCAGCAGTTTCTTTAGAGGGATCCAAGAGACCCAGTACTTC. Its translation is CASSFFRGIQETQYF. The chain uses TRBV28 and TRBJ2-5; tentatively, D is TRBD2 (5 bases). CDR3 length equals 15 residues. The germline CDR1 and CDR2 sequences are MDHEN and SYDVKM. Trimming shortened V by 3 bases and J by 1 base, and 12 bases separated the two germline ends. Filled out from reference TRBV28 and TRBJ2-5, the complete variable domain reads DVKVTQSSRYLVKRTGEKVFLECVQDMDHENMFWYRQDPGLGLRLIYFSYDVKMKEKGDIPEGYSVSREKKERFSLILESASTNQTSMYLCASSFFRGIQETQYFGPGTRLLVL.

Here the CDR3 reads CASSPERLGGEAFF. In DNA, the CDR3 is TGTGCCAGCAGCCCCGAACGTTTGGGAGGTGAAGCTTTCTTT. V and J are TRBV11-2 and TRBJ1-1; D gene unclear. This CDR3 is built from 14 residues. Deletions cut 5 bases from V and 7 bases from J, with 17 bases between. Germline V lookup: CDR1 SGHAT, CDR2 FQNNGV.

This chain links TRBV19 with TRBJ2-5, with D unclear. The germline V gene encodes CDR1 LNHDA and CDR2 SQIVND (reference sequence). V lost 5 bases and J lost 5, with 9 bases in between. This CDR3 contains 12 residues. DNA of the CDR3: TGTGCCAGTAGTTCCGCTGCGGAGACCCAGTACTTC. This sequence encodes CASSSAAETQYF.

This clone has only one observation. Since a much larger clone is just one base distant, this may be a read error. In the same sample, other DNA sequences code for this CDR3. The CDR3 nucleotides are TGTGCCAGCCATCGGGGAAGCAACTATGGCTACACCTTC. Amino acids: CASHRGSNYGYTF. The chain recombines TRBV6-5 with TRBJ1-2; no reliable D call. Trimming stripped 8 bases from V and 2 bases from J, with 12 bases between. This CDR3 comprises 13 residues. In germline, CDR1 is MNHEY, CDR2 SVGAGI.

The chain employs TRBV15 and TRBJ2-1, with D unresolved. In germline, CDR1 is LNHNV, CDR2 YYDKDF (reference sequence). Trimming left V 4 bases short and J 8 bases short, with 6 bases between. This CDR3 contains 11 residues. This CDR3 is CATSNVDEQFF. CDR3 nucleotides: TGTGCCACCAGCAACGTCGATGAGCAGTTCTTC.

This clone was counted only a few times. The chain recombines TRBV9 with TRBJ1-1; the D gene is possibly TRBD1 (5 bases). The V end was cut by 4 bases, the J end by 3 bases, with 16 bases between. Germline values: CDR1 SGDLS, CDR2 YYNGEE. The CDR3 length is 15 residues. The CDR3 region is CASSPQPMGDTEAFF. The CDR3 DNA reads TGTGCCAGCAGCCCCCAACCTATGGGGGACACTGAAGCTTTCTTT. The full variable domain, completed using reference TRBV9 and TRBJ1-1, is DSGVTQTPKHLITATGQRVTLRCSPRSGDLSVYWYQQSLDQGLQFLIQYYNGEERAKGNILERFSAQQFPDLHSELNLSSLELGDSALYFCASSPQPMGDTEAFFGQGTRLTVV.

The chain is built from TRBV28 and TRBJ2-3, with unresolved D. The germline CDR1 and CDR2 sequences are MDHEN and SYDVKM. This CDR3 is 13 amino acids long. Trimming cost V 5 bases and J 2 bases, with 8 bases left between them. In DNA, the CDR3 is TGTGCCAGCAGTCCAGTGACCACAGATACGCAGTATTTT. It codes for CASSPVTTDTQYF.